This T cell receptor (beta chain) was observed in a study of T cells in Graves' hyperthyroidism and ophthalmopathy. Study overall: At the time of initial diagnosis and before any treatment, peripheral blood was collected.

Germline lookup yields CDR1 DFQATT and CDR2 SNEGSKA (reference sequence). V was trimmed by 3 bases and J by 3 bases, leaving 6 bases between them. This CDR3 spans 12 amino acids. Any patient presenting with uncontrolled infection, other autoimmune disease, pregnancy or lactation was left out. Fresh peripheral blood, around 10 ml of it, supplied the PBMCs. TCR beta CDR3 regions were amplified from RNA transcripts. HTBI primers drove first-round RT-PCR of the TCR CDR3. TCRdb itself ran the multiplex PCR reads through MiXCR, one entry per CDR3 protein. This table holds some 740,000 distinct CDR3 sequences, about 14% found once.

The V call is TRBV20-1, the J call TRBJ2-4; D not resolved. The sequence came from a woman younger than 35 with Graves' hyperthyroidism. The specimen was blood. Here the CDR3 reads CSASGFKNIQYF. DNA of the CDR3: TGCAGTGCTAGCGGCTTCAAAAACATTCAGTACTTC.